Shown below are 9 T cell receptor beta chains from a single sample sequenced in a study of T cell responses to AZD1222 COVID-19 vaccine (dated by TCRdb to about 2021). To prepare the library, the immunoSEQ multiplex PCR assay was applied. The immuneACCESS repertoire file appears here via TCRdb, limited to in-frame rearrangements. These files lack a portion of the clones; in checked studies, under half of the deficit traces to unresolved V genes, and the cause of the others is not known. The sample table lists fewer than 200,000 clones, more than 80% of them with a count of one. Jointly, the top ten make up around 5.8% of the sample. Read against the paper, the sample's time point label means: baseline before first vaccination. The source material was peripheral blood, sampled on day 0 of AZD1222 vaccination. The receptor set was obtained from an adult in good health.

The rearrangement joins TRBV5-4 to TRBJ1-1; 10 bases map to TRBD1. Germline trimming cut 2 bases from V and 5 bases from J; bases unmatched to any gene: 6. Per the germline V gene, CDR1 is SGHNT and CDR2 is YYREEE (reference sequence). The CDR3 has 15 residues. The CDR3 DNA reads TGTGCCAGCAGCTTAAGACAGGGGGCAGGTACTGAAGCTTTCTTT. This gives the protein CASSLRQGAGTEAFF.

This chain joins TRBV12-5 and TRBJ1-2; D is ambiguous. V was clipped by 0 bases and J by 7 bases, with 9 bases between them. This CDR3 spans 13 amino acids. Germline CDR1 LGHNT, CDR2 FRNRAP. DNA of the CDR3: TGTGCTAGTGGTTTGGTAGTCACGGGTGGCTACACCTTC. This gives the protein CASGLVVTGGYTF.

The chain is built from TRBV12-5 and TRBJ2-5, with 12 bases matching TRBD2. The CDR3 is made up of 17 amino acids. V shed 0 bases, J shed 5 bases, and the junction held 7 bases outside the gene matches. In germline, CDR1 is LGHNT, CDR2 FRNRAP. CDR3 amino acids: CASGLVLGLAGIETQYF. Here the CDR3 DNA reads TGTGCTAGTGGTTTGGTACTAGGACTAGCGGGGATCGAGACCCAGTACTTC.

This clone has just one count. The chain carries TRBV30 and TRBJ2-6, with TRBD1 as a possible D gene (5 bases). The V and J ends lost 0 bases and 2 bases respectively, with 14 bases between them. CDR1 GTSNPN and CDR2 SVGIG come from the germline V gene (reference sequence). The CDR3 is made up of 17 amino acids. The CDR3 loop reads CAWSVGQGRAGANVLTF. In nucleotides, the CDR3 is TGTGCCTGGAGTGTCGGTCAGGGCAGAGCTGGGGCCAACGTCCTGACTTTC.

The chain uses TRBV3-1 (or the pseudogene TRBV3-2) and TRBJ1-4, with 7 nucleotides matching TRBD1. The germline V gene has CDR1 LGHDT and CDR2 YNNKEL (reference sequence). CDR3 length equals 16 residues. Trimming took 5 bases from V and 2 from J; bases not matched to a gene: 8. The CDR3 reads CASSSPSGGTNEKLFF. The CDR3 DNA is TGTGCCAGCAGCTCCCCTTCAGGGGGGACTAATGAAAAACTGTTTTTT.

The chain couples TRBV11-2 to TRBJ2-1; 8 bases are a match to TRBD2. After removal of 7 bases from V and 6 bases from J, the junction contained 14 bases not matched to a gene. The CDR3 sequence is 16 residues long. Germline V gene data show CDR1 as SGHAT and CDR2 as FQNNGV. The CDR3 protein is CASTVTPGLGTNEQFF. The CDR3 bases are TGTGCCAGCACCGTAACTCCGGGACTAGGGACCAATGAGCAGTTCTTC.

The V and J genes are TRBV27 and TRBJ2-7, with D perhaps matching TRBD2 (6 bases). V was clipped by 5 bases and J by 3 bases, with 14 bases between them. CDR1 and CDR2 (germline): MNHEY, SMNVEV (reference sequence). The CDR3 length is 14 residues. Written as DNA, the CDR3 is TGTGCCAGCAGTAACGGGACTCTCGGCTACGAGCAGTACTTC. Its translation is CASSNGTLGYEQYF.

This clone was picked up a small number of times. V and J are TRBV11-1 and TRBJ1-1; TRBD1 aligns across 10 bases. The V segment lost 5 bases and the J segment 5 bases; nucleotides outside the gene matches: 8. The V gene's germline CDR1 is SGHAT and CDR2 FQDESV (reference sequence). The length of the CDR3 is 15 residues. CDR3: CASSKGTGVITEAFF. The DNA for the CDR3 is TGTGCCAGCAGCAAAGGGACAGGGGTCATAACTGAAGCTTTCTTT. Based on the CDR3 plus reference TRBV11-1 and TRBJ1-1, the full variable domain is EAEVAQSPRYKITEKSQAVAFWCDPISGHATLYWYRQILGQGPELLVQFQDESVVDDSQLPKDRFSAERLKGVDSTLKIQPAELGDSAMYLCASSKGTGVITEAFFGQGTRLTVV.

In this sample, this clone turned up once. V is TRBV29-1 and J is TRBJ2-5, with D hard to call. V was shortened by 3 bases and J by 1 base, with 6 bases between the two germline ends. Germline V gene lookup returns CDR1 SQVTM and CDR2 ANQGSEA. The CDR3 length is 12 residues. The CDR3 spells CSVDLIQETQYF. The CDR3 region has the DNA TGCAGCGTTGACCTAATCCAAGAGACCCAGTACTTC.